What follows are 32 T cell receptor beta chains derived from one specimen sequenced in a study of blood T cell repertoires in COVID-19. The repertoire was sequenced with immunoSEQ multiplex PCR; TCRdb's copy has only in-frame clones and lacks some. In the table there are under 450,000 clones, about four fifths of which are singletons. Specimen: peripheral blood. Receptors were obtained from a human donor with acute or convalescent COVID-19. The donor label of this sample is uncertain.

This clone was observed a single time. The rearrangement joins TRBV3-1 (or the pseudogene TRBV3-2) to TRBJ1-4, with D possibly being TRBD1 (5 bases). Germline loops: CDR1 LGHDT, CDR2 YNNKEL (reference sequence). The CDR3 is 14 amino acids. V dropped 3 bases and J dropped 6 bases, with 11 bases sitting between them. As DNA, the CDR3 is TGTGCCAGCAGCCACCGGCAGGGCTATGAAAAACTGTTTTTT. Its translation is CASSHRQGYEKLFF.

V usage is TRBV19 and J usage is TRBJ1-1, with D possibly matching TRBD1 (5 bases). Germline V gene sequence: CDR1 LNHDA, CDR2 SQIVND (reference sequence). Trimming left V 7 bases short and J 5 bases short, with 23 bases between. The CDR3 sequence is 16 residues long. The CDR3 coding sequence is TGTGCCAGTAAACCTGGGAGGACCGGGGGGTGGACTGAAGCTTTCTTT. Amino acids: CASKPGRTGGWTEAFF.

This clone was observed once. The chain uses TRBV25-1 and TRBJ1-6, with TRBD1 matching over 9 bases. From germline, CDR1 is MGHDK and CDR2 SYGVNS. The CDR3 covers 15 residues. The ends lost 6 bases at V and 5 bases at J; junction bases unmatched: 5. CDR3 in DNA: TGTGCCAGCAGAGCAGACAGGGGGAATAATTCACCCCTCCACTTT. Protein product: CASRADRGNNSPLHF.

This clone has a handful of counts. The chain recombines TRBV7-9 with TRBJ1-6; tentative D call: TRBD1 (5 bases). The germline V gene encodes CDR1 SEHNR and CDR2 FQNEAQ (reference sequence). V lost 5 bases and J lost 7, with 18 bases in between. This CDR3 is 16 amino acids long. CDR3 sequence reads: CASSPRRGFTNSPLHF. In nucleotides, the CDR3 is TGTGCCAGCAGCCCAAGACGGGGGTTTACCAATTCACCCCTCCACTTT.

The chain is built from TRBV2 and TRBJ1-1, with TRBD1 matching over 7 bases. V gave up 6 bases and J gave up 3 bases; unmatched junction bases: 4. CDR1 and CDR2 from the germline V gene are SNHLY and FYNNEI. The CDR3 has 13 amino acids. DNA of the CDR3: TGTGCCAGCAGCGATGACAGGGACACTGAAGCTTTCTTT. Translated, it gives CASSDDRDTEAFF.

This clone was observed once. This chain connects TRBV5-1 to TRBJ2-1, with D tentatively TRBD2 (6 bases). V lost 0 bases and J lost 6, with 13 bases in between. CDR1 and CDR2 (germline): SGHRS, YFSETQ. The CDR3 is 15 residues long. In DNA form, the CDR3 reads TGCGCCAGCAGCTTGGAGACTGGGACTGCCAATGAGCAGTTCTTC. As protein: CASSLETGTANEQFF.

A remark on this clone: One junction end does not reproduce the germline sequence, and a read error may be involved. This rearrangement joins TRBV4-2 to TRBJ2-1, with 9 bases fitting TRBD2. Germline V gene data show CDR1 as LGHNA and CDR2 as YNFKEQ. The CDR3 extends over 13 amino acids. For the CDR3, the DNA is TGTGCCAGCAGCCAAACCAGTCCTAGCGGGGCCCTCTTC. It translates to CASSQTSPSGALF.

The J gene is TRBJ2-5, the V gene TRBV29-1, with TRBD1 matching 7 bases. Germline-derived CDR1 and CDR2 are SQVTM and ANQGSEA. Losses at the gene ends were 5 bases for V and 6 bases for J; bases not matched to a gene: 15. The CDR3 length is 15 residues. The CDR3 DNA sequence: TGCAGCGTTAACCTTCCCGGGGACAGCAAGAAGACCCAGTACTTC. Protein sequence: CSVNLPGDSKKTQYF.

This chain links TRBV7-7 with TRBJ2-7; D unclear. V was clipped by 2 bases and J by 7 bases, with 12 bases between them. This CDR3 is built from 13 residues. Germline CDR1 SSHAT, CDR2 FNYEAQ (reference sequence). The CDR3 loop is CASSLTQVGEQYF. CDR3 nucleotides: TGTGCCAGCAGCTTAACCCAAGTCGGGGAGCAGTACTTC.

The rearrangement joins TRBV5-1 to TRBJ2-1; D perhaps matches TRBD2 (6 bases). The CDR3 is 15 amino acids. V was clipped by 5 bases and J by 2 bases, with 14 bases between them. Germline CDR1 reads SGHRS; CDR2 reads YFSETQ. DNA for the CDR3: TGCGCCAGCAGAATGACGGGAGAAACCTACAATGAGCAGTTCTTC. It codes for CASRMTGETYNEQFF.

This clone has only a few counts. Other DNA sequences in this specimen translate into the identical CDR3. V and J are TRBV5-4 and TRBJ2-3, with D tentatively TRBD1 (5 bases). Trimming removed 3 bases at V and 2 bases at J, with 7 bases between. CDR3 size: 13 residues. Germline assignment: CDR1 SGHNT and CDR2 YYREEE (reference sequence). The CDR3 DNA reads TGTGCCAGCAGCTCGGACATCACAGATACGCAGTATTTT. Encoded protein: CASSSDITDTQYF.

The V call is TRBV2, the J call TRBJ2-2, with D maybe TRBD1 (6 bases). This CDR3 is built from 15 residues. The germline CDR1 and CDR2 sequences are SNHLY and FYNNEI. Trimming pared 8 bases from V and 1 base from J, leaving 14 bases between. Here the CDR3 reads CASGASDRNTGELFF. CDR3 in DNA: TGTGCCAGCGGAGCATCGGACAGGAACACCGGGGAGCTGTTTTTT. The full variable domain, rest sourced from reference TRBV2 and TRBJ2-2, is EPEVTQTPSHQVTQMGQEVILRCVPISNHLYFYWYRQILGQKVEFLVSFYNNEISEKSEIFDDQFSVERPDGSNFTLKIRSTKLEDSAMYFCASGASDRNTGELFFGEGSRLTVL.

This chain joins TRBV2 and TRBJ1-5; TRBD1 agrees at 10 bases. V dropped 5 bases and J dropped 11; count of bases not matched to a gene: 12. The CDR3 is made up of 15 amino acids. Germline CDR1 is SNHLY and CDR2 is FYNNEI. The CDR3 is CASSTTGGPVGAQHF. In DNA form, the CDR3 reads TGTGCCAGCAGTACGACAGGGGGCCCCGTGGGAGCCCAGCATTTT.

The V and J genes are TRBV4-1 and TRBJ2-1; 11 bases match TRBD2. The CDR3 runs to 17 residues. The germline CDR1 and CDR2 sequences are MGHRA and YSYEKL. V shed 4 bases, J shed 2 bases, and the junction held 7 bases outside the gene matches. Here the CDR3 reads CASSRRPTSGTYNEQFF. Here the CDR3 DNA reads TGCGCCAGCAGCCGAAGACCGACTAGCGGGACCTACAATGAGCAGTTCTTC.

This chain links TRBV7-2 with TRBJ1-6; TRBD1 agrees at 7 bases. Losses at the gene ends were 5 bases for V and 3 bases for J; bases not matched to a gene: 7. The V gene's germline CDR1 is SGHTA and CDR2 FQGNSA. This CDR3 region has 16 residues. CDR3 loop: CASSQRGRRYNSPLHF. Written as DNA, the CDR3 is TGTGCCAGCAGCCAGAGGGGGCGCCGCTATAATTCACCCCTCCACTTT.

V is TRBV4-1 and J is TRBJ1-1; TRBD1 might be the D (5 bases). The ends were cut back, 1 base at V and 4 bases at J, with 13 bases in the middle. The V gene's germline CDR1 is MGHRA and CDR2 YSYEKL. The CDR3 sequence is 15 residues long. The CDR3 coding sequence is TGCGCCAGCAGCCAAGTCCCAGGGTGGAGCACTGAAGCTTTCTTT. Translation: CASSQVPGWSTEAFF.

Turning to this clone: Additional DNA sequences in this sample encode the identical CDR3. The DNA of the CDR3 is TGTGCCAGCAGCTTAGCTTTAAACACTGAAGCTTTCTTT. Residues: CASSLALNTEAFF. The V and J genes are TRBV7-9 and TRBJ1-1, with D uncertain. The CDR3 extends over 13 amino acids. V lost 0 bases and J lost 2, with 4 bases in between. CDR1 is SEHNR and CDR2 is FQNEAQ in the germline V gene (reference sequence).

This chain links TRBV5-6 with TRBJ2-7; TRBD2 matches at 13 bases. CDR3 length: 17 amino acids. V was clipped by 3 bases and J by 3 bases; unmatched bases: 9. Germline V gives CDR1 SGHDT, CDR2 YYEEEE. Written as DNA, the CDR3 is TGTGCCAGCAGCTCCCTTCTTGGACTAGCGGGGGACTACGAGCAGTACTTC. Protein sequence: CASSSLLGLAGDYEQYF.

The chain couples TRBV5-1 to TRBJ2-3; TRBD2 matches at 11 bases. V was clipped by 1 base and J by 4 bases; unmatched bases: 11. The germline CDR1 and CDR2 sequences are SGHRS and YFSETQ. The CDR3 has 18 residues. The CDR3 reads CASSLRELAGGRADTQYF. The CDR3 nucleotides are TGCGCCAGCAGCTTGAGGGAGCTAGCGGGGGGCAGGGCAGATACGCAGTATTTT. The variable domain in full, with the rest retrieved from reference TRBV5-1 and TRBJ2-3, is KAGVTQTPRYLIKTRGQQVTLSCSPISGHRSVSWYQQTPGQGLQFLFEYFSETQRNKGNFPGRFSGRQFSNSRSEMNVSTLELGDSALYLCASSLRELAGGRADTQYFGPGTRLTVL.

The chain couples TRBV6-5 to TRBJ2-7, with a possible D match to TRBD2 (5 bases). Trimming left V 7 bases short and J 2 bases short, with 15 bases between. Germline V CDR1 and CDR2: MNHEY, SVGAGI. The CDR3 contains 14 residues. The CDR3 DNA reads TGTGCCAGCACCTCGGGGTCCCGCCCCTACGAGCAGTACTTC. Translation gives CASTSGSRPYEQYF.

V gene TRBV12-3 or TRBV12-4 combines with J gene TRBJ2-3; D gene unclear. The CDR3 runs to 12 residues. V lost 6 bases, J lost 6 bases, and 10 bases lay in between. The CDR3 DNA reads TGTGCCAGCAGCCCACAAAAGGATACGCAGTATTTT. Protein sequence: CASSPQKDTQYF.

This rearrangement joins TRBV6-4 to TRBJ1-6, with no clear D. V lost 4 bases and J 2 bases, leaving 12 bases between the germline ends. CDR3 length equals 16 residues. Per germline, CDR1 MRHNA and CDR2 SNTAGT. The CDR3 here is CASSAASGTYNSPLHF. Written as DNA, the CDR3 is TGTGCCAGCAGTGCAGCATCCGGGACCTATAATTCACCCCTCCACTTT.

The J gene is TRBJ1-4, the V gene TRBV3-1 (or the pseudogene TRBV3-2); 10 positions agree with TRBD1. Per the germline V gene, CDR1 is LGHDT and CDR2 is YNNKEL (reference sequence). The CDR3 runs to 17 residues. Trimming took 2 bases from V and 3 from J; bases not matched to a gene: 6. CDR3 DNA: TGTGCCAGCAGCCAAATGGGACAGGGGAGAGCTAATGAAAAACTGTTTTTT. It yields the protein CASSQMGQGRANEKLFF.

This clone has a handful of counts. The chain combines TRBV15 with TRBJ1-2, with 10 bases identical to TRBD1. The CDR3 runs to 15 residues. Germline loops: CDR1 LNHNV, CDR2 YYDKDF (reference sequence). After removal of 0 bases from V and 8 bases from J, the junction contained 6 bases not matched to a gene. The CDR3 here is CATSRDPTGGFGYTF. CDR3 nucleotide sequence: TGTGCCACCAGCAGAGACCCGACAGGGGGCTTCGGCTACACCTTC.

A note on this clone: The sample contains more than one DNA sequence encoding this CDR3. The V call is TRBV18, the J call TRBJ2-2; D not certain. V was cut by 5 bases and J by 6 bases, with 16 bases left in between. This CDR3 is 15 amino acids long. CDR1 and CDR2 (germline): KGHSH, LQKENI. The CDR3 loop is CASSMGRVGAGELFF. CDR3 bases: TGTGCCAGCTCAATGGGCCGCGTGGGCGCCGGGGAGCTGTTTTTT.

The rearrangement links TRBV19 to TRBJ1-1; 9 bases align to TRBD1. CDR1 and CDR2 (germline): LNHDA, SQIVND (reference sequence). The CDR3 runs to 16 residues. Trimming at V came to 9 bases and at J to 0 bases, leaving 11 bases not matched to a gene. CDR3 bases: TGTGCCAGCCGAGCCGGGACAGGGAGAATGAACACTGAAGCTTTCTTT. Translating gives CASRAGTGRMNTEAFF.

V and J are TRBV5-4 and TRBJ1-1, with D possibly matching TRBD1 (5 bases). Germline lookup yields CDR1 SGHNT and CDR2 YYREEE (reference sequence). V gave up 4 bases and J gave up 2 bases, with 18 bases separating them. The CDR3 length is 16 residues. CDR3 residues: CASSPPPQGRNTEAFF. DNA for the CDR3: TGTGCCAGCAGCCCTCCACCCCAGGGAAGAAACACTGAAGCTTTCTTT.

V usage is TRBV29-1 and J usage is TRBJ2-1; D remains ambiguous. The length of the CDR3 is 12 residues. The germline CDR1 and CDR2 sequences are SQVTM and ANQGSEA. V shed 5 bases and J shed 4 bases, with 9 bases lying between them. CDR3 bases: TGCAGCGTTATGCGGCTTTACAATGAGCAGTTCTTC. It encodes CSVMRLYNEQFF.

The J gene is TRBJ1-5, the V gene TRBV6-1, with D perhaps TRBD1 (6 bases). The CDR3 consists of 16 residues. V dropped 4 bases and J dropped 4 bases, with 17 bases sitting between them. Germline values: CDR1 MNHNS, CDR2 SASEGT. This chain's CDR3 is CASSAGAGAENQPQHF. The DNA of the CDR3 is TGTGCCAGCAGTGCAGGGGCCGGGGCAGAGAATCAGCCCCAGCATTTT.

In DNA, the CDR3 is TGTGCCAGCAGCTTAATTGAGGAGACTGAAGCTTTCTTT. Its protein is CASSLIEETEAFF. J is TRBJ1-1 and V is TRBV2; D call uncertain. The CDR3 covers 13 residues. Germline loops: CDR1 SNHLY, CDR2 FYNNEI. V shed 6 bases and J shed 5 bases, with 13 bases lying between them.

The chain links TRBV19 to TRBJ2-1, with a weak D call TRBD1 (5 bases). CDR3 length: 14 residues. Trimming took 3 bases from V and 8 from J, leaving 14 bases between them. Germline V gene data show CDR1 as LNHDA and CDR2 as SQIVND (reference sequence). CDR3 bases: TGTGCCAGTAGTATCGGTTCCAGGGTTGATGAGCAGTTCTTC. The encoded protein is CASSIGSRVDEQFF.

This chain links TRBV6-5 with TRBJ1-6; TRBD1 is a possible D gene (6 bases). This CDR3 spans 15 amino acids. In germline, CDR1 is MNHEY, CDR2 SVGAGI. Trimming took 2 bases from V and 7 from J, leaving 12 bases between them. This CDR3 is CASSYGARGNSPLHF. CDR3 DNA: TGTGCCAGCAGTTACGGAGCCAGGGGCAATTCACCCCTCCACTTT.